The 20 T cell receptor beta chains in this list originate from one sample, sequenced in a study of blood T cell repertoires in COVID-19. Assay: immunoSEQ multiplex PCR; the TCRdb copy retains only in-frame clones and omits some. This table holds 150,000 or so clones, 80% to 90% found once. The specimen was peripheral blood. The receptors originated from a man at least 80 years old with acute or convalescent COVID-19.

The genes are TRBV27 and TRBJ1-5; D gene unclear. Trimming stripped 4 bases from V and 1 base from J, with 8 bases between. Germline V lookup: CDR1 MNHEY, CDR2 SMNVEV (reference sequence). CDR3 length: 14 residues. Here the CDR3 DNA reads TGTGCCAGCAGTTCGGAGGGCAGCAATCAGCCCCAGCATTTT. Protein: CASSSEGSNQPQHF.

The genes are TRBV5-1 and TRBJ1-5, with 8 bases that match TRBD1. The CDR3 loop spans 15 amino acids. With 4 bases clipped from V and 6 bases from J, the junction kept 9 bases outside the gene matches. CDR1 is SGHRS, CDR2 YFSETQ, per germline. The chain's CDR3 is CASSPTGQGGQPQHF. DNA of the CDR3: TGCGCCAGCAGCCCCACCGGACAGGGCGGTCAGCCCCAGCATTTT.

The rearrangement joins TRBV27 to TRBJ2-5, with 12 bases identical to TRBD2. J gave up 4 bases and V 0 bases, and 0 bases lay outside the gene matches. The CDR3 loop spans 15 amino acids. CDR1 and CDR2 from the germline V gene are MNHEY and SMNVEV (reference sequence). As DNA, the CDR3 is TGTGCCAGCAGTTTATCGGGACTAGCGGGAGAGACCCAGTACTTC. Its protein is CASSLSGLAGETQYF.

The chain couples TRBV4-2 to TRBJ2-5, with 9 bases that match TRBD2. Germline V gene lookup returns CDR1 LGHNA and CDR2 YNFKEQ. The CDR3 contains 16 residues. V trimming: 1 base; J trimming: 1 base; junction bases outside the gene matches: 4. The CDR3 nucleotides read TGTGCCAGCAGCCAAGGCCTAGCGGGACCCCAAGAGACCCAGTACTTC. Translation: CASSQGLAGPQETQYF.

The chain couples TRBV6-5 to TRBJ1-5; unclear D gene. CDR3 size: 14 residues. Between the trimmed V and J ends, which lost 9 bases and 2 bases, there was a span of 14 bases. The germline gives CDR1 MNHEY, CDR2 SVGAGI. CDR3 coding DNA: TGTGCCAGTGGACGGGGTGTGGGCAATCAGCCCCAGCATTTT. Translating gives CASGRGVGNQPQHF.

The chain is built from TRBV23-1 and TRBJ1-1; D unresolved. TRBV23-1 is classed as an ORF, of uncertain function. V was clipped by 0 bases and J by 1 base, with 12 bases between them. This CDR3 is 16 amino acids long. CDR3 sequence (DNA): TGCGCCAGCAGTCAATCGATAGTGGCGGAGAACACTGAAGCTTTCTTT. Its protein is CASSQSIVAENTEAFF.

The V and J genes are TRBV5-6 and TRBJ2-1; D perhaps matches TRBD1 (6 bases). Deletions cut 4 bases from V and 4 bases from J, with 21 bases between. The CDR3 has 17 residues. Per the germline V gene, CDR1 is SGHDT and CDR2 is YYEEEE. The CDR3 nucleotides read TGTGCCAGCAGCCCTAGTGGGACAAAGAGCAGATACAATGAGCAGTTCTTC. The encoded protein is CASSPSGTKSRYNEQFF.

The V gene is TRBV20-1, the J gene TRBJ2-1; TRBD2 matches 10 bases. This CDR3 comprises 15 residues. Trimming removed 3 bases from V and 6 bases from J; junction bases left unmatched: 8. Germline V gene lookup returns CDR1 DFQATT and CDR2 SNEGSKA (reference sequence). The DNA of the CDR3 is TGCAGTGCTAGTCTAGCGGGAGTGTGGCTCAATGAGCAGTTCTTC. Translating gives CSASLAGVWLNEQFF.

CDR3 sequence (DNA): TGTGCCAGCAGCGTAGGGACAGGGGGAATCGACGAGCAGTACTTC. Translated: CASSVGTGGIDEQYF. The chain couples TRBV9 to TRBJ2-7; 10 positions agree with TRBD1. Germline CDR1 is SGDLS and CDR2 is YYNGEE. CDR3 length: 15 amino acids. J gave up 5 bases and V 0 bases, and 5 bases lay outside the gene matches.

V gene TRBV6-1 combines with J gene TRBJ1-1; no clear D gene. This CDR3 spans 14 amino acids. Per the germline V gene, CDR1 is MNHNS and CDR2 is SASEGT. Trimming removed 2 bases at V and 4 bases at J, with 11 bases between. The CDR3 nucleotides are TGTGCCAGCAGTGAATCAGGTGTGGGCACTGAAGCTTTCTTT. Translated: CASSESGVGTEAFF.

This sequence joins TRBV10-3 and TRBJ2-5; D remains unclear. Germline V gene lookup returns CDR1 ENHRY and CDR2 SYGVKD. This CDR3 is 13 amino acids long. The ends were cut back, 8 bases at V and 4 bases at J, with 14 bases in the middle. CDR3 region: CAIAEARGETQYF. The CDR3 region has the DNA TGTGCCATCGCAGAGGCGCGCGGAGAGACCCAGTACTTC.

This chain uses TRBV5-3 with TRBJ2-1; TRBD2 matches 10 bases. TRBV5-3 is annotated as an ORF whose role is uncertain. The trim removed 4 bases at V and 7 bases at J, leaving 11 bases unmatched. The CDR3 runs 16 residues. DNA for the CDR3: TGTGCCAGAAGCAGGGGGGCTAGCGGGAGTAAAAATGAGCAGTTCTTC. Amino acids: CARSRGASGSKNEQFF.

The J gene is TRBJ1-2, the V gene TRBV5-1, with 9 bases fitting TRBD1. From germline, CDR1 is SGHRS and CDR2 YFSETQ. This CDR3 has 13 amino acids. J lost 8 bases, V lost 3 bases, and 5 bases had no gene match. CDR3 in DNA: TGCGCCAGCAGCTCGGACGACAGGGGGGGCTACACCTTC. Protein sequence: CASSSDDRGGYTF. Drawing the rest from reference TRBV5-1 and TRBJ1-2, the complete variable domain is KAGVTQTPRYLIKTRGQQVTLSCSPISGHRSVSWYQQTPGQGLQFLFEYFSETQRNKGNFPGRFSGRQFSNSRSEMNVSTLELGDSALYLCASSSDDRGGYTFGSGTRLTVV.

CDR3 sequence reads: CASSDPAARGYTF. The CDR3 nucleotides are TGTGCCAGCAGTGACCCGGCCGCGAGGGGCTACACCTTC. This chain uses TRBV6-4 with TRBJ1-2, with D unclear. Trimming cost V 2 bases and J 8 bases, with 12 bases left between them. The CDR3 is 13 amino acids. Germline V gene lookup returns CDR1 MRHNA and CDR2 SNTAGT.

The CDR3, as DNA: TGTGCCAGCAGCCGACAGGGAGAGAATGAAAAACTGTTTTTT. Protein sequence: CASSRQGENEKLFF. The genes are TRBV28 and TRBJ1-4; 7 bases match TRBD1. This CDR3 comprises 14 residues. The ends lost 6 bases at V and 5 bases at J; junction bases unmatched: 6. Germline V lookup: CDR1 MDHEN, CDR2 SYDVKM. The full variable domain, rest sourced from reference TRBV28 and TRBJ1-4, is DVKVTQSSRYLVKRTGEKVFLECVQDMDHENMFWYRQDPGLGLRLIYFSYDVKMKEKGDIPEGYSVSREKKERFSLILESASTNQTSMYLCASSRQGENEKLFFGSGTQLSVL.

The chain has TRBV11-2 and TRBJ2-7, with 8 bases matching TRBD1. V lost 6 bases, J lost 5 bases, and 6 bases stayed unmatched. This CDR3 is built from 13 residues. Germline V gene sequence: CDR1 SGHAT, CDR2 FQNNGV. The CDR3 is CASSFGQGDEQYF. CDR3 DNA: TGTGCCAGCAGTTTTGGACAGGGTGACGAGCAGTACTTC.

V usage is TRBV19 and J usage is TRBJ2-5, with 8 nucleotides matching TRBD1. The V gene end was trimmed by 3 bases and the J gene end by 1 base; junction bases not matched to a gene: 10. Looked up from germline, CDR1 is LNHDA and CDR2 is SQIVND (reference sequence). The CDR3 consists of 17 residues. In nucleotides, the CDR3 is TGTGCCAGTAGTATTTCAGGGGGCCCGACGATCCAAGAGACCCAGTACTTC. It codes for CASSISGGPTIQETQYF.

The chain employs TRBV11-3 and TRBJ2-3; 15 bases line up with TRBD2. Looked up from germline, CDR1 is SGHNT and CDR2 is YENEEA. This CDR3 is 18 amino acids long. With 5 bases clipped from V and 1 base from J, the junction kept 7 bases outside the gene matches. CDR3 loop: CASSPGLAGGSRTDTQYF. The CDR3 region has the DNA TGTGCCAGCAGCCCGGGACTAGCGGGGGGTTCCCGCACAGATACGCAGTATTTT.

The chain combines TRBV6-2 or TRBV6-3 with TRBJ2-1, with D possibly TRBD1 on 6 matching bases. The ends were cut back, 2 bases at V and 0 bases at J, with 11 bases in the middle. The CDR3 contains 16 residues. Germline V gives CDR1 MNHEY, CDR2 SVGEGT. DNA of the CDR3: TGTGCCAGCAGTTACGACCAGGGGTTCTCCTACAATGAGCAGTTCTTC. Its translation: CASSYDQGFSYNEQFF.

This clone showed up just once. This chain links TRBV5-5 with TRBJ1-6; tentative D call: TRBD1 (6 bases). CDR3 length: 15 amino acids. In germline, CDR1 is SGHKS, CDR2 YYEKEE (reference sequence). V dropped 6 bases and J dropped 6 bases, with 16 bases sitting between them. The CDR3 protein is CASTLSGVRNSPLHF. Here the CDR3 DNA reads TGTGCCAGCACACTCTCAGGGGTCCGTAATTCACCCCTCCACTTT.